This passage covers 2 T cell receptor beta chains from one sample sequenced in a study of blood T cell repertoires in COVID-19. Using immunoSEQ multiplex PCR, the repertoire was profiled, and TCRdb retains in-frame clones only, with some absent. The sample has 55,000 to 70,000 clones, 86% seen once. Sequencing input: peripheral blood. All receptors derive from a man aged 50 to 59 with acute or convalescent COVID-19.

The V gene is TRBV2, the J gene TRBJ2-5; 7 bases line up with TRBD1. The junction had 3 bases not matched to a gene; V was cut back by 6 bases and J by 2 bases. CDR1 is SNHLY, CDR2 FYNNEI, per germline. This CDR3 contains 13 residues. The chain's CDR3 is CASRQGIQETQYF. CDR3 nucleotides: TGTGCCAGCAGACAGGGGATACAAGAGACCCAGTACTTC.

This chain uses TRBV6-5 with TRBJ2-1; 11 nucleotides align to TRBD2. The CDR3 runs 15 residues. After removal of 5 bases from V and 8 bases from J, the junction contained 8 bases not matched to a gene. The germline gives CDR1 MNHEY, CDR2 SVGAGI. The chain's CDR3 is CASSTSGGPPDEQFF. Written as DNA, the CDR3 is TGTGCCAGCAGTACTAGCGGGGGTCCCCCGGATGAGCAGTTCTTC.